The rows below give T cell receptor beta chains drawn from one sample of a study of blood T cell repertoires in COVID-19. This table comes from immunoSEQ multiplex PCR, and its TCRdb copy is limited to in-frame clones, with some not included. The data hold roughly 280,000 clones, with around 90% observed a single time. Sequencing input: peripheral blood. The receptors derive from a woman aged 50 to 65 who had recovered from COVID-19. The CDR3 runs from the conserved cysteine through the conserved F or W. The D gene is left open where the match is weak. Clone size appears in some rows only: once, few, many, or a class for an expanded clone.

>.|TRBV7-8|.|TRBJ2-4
CASSLGALSLPIEQNIQYF
TGTGCCAGCAGCTTAGGGGCCCTCTCGCTGCCAATAGAACAGAACATTCAGTACTTC
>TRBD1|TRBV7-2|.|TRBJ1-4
CASSLDRGRGEKLFF
TGTGCCAGCAGCTTAGACAGGGGGCGTGGTGAAAAACTGTTTTTT
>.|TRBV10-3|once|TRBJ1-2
CATRVGEEGYTF
TGTGCCACGCGGGTCGGGGAGGAAGGCTACACCTTC
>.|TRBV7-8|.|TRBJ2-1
CASSQGGVYNEQFF
TGTGCCAGCAGCCAAGGGGGAGTGTACAATGAGCAGTTCTTC
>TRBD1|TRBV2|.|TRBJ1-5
CASSADRGNQPQHF
TGTGCCAGCAGTGCTGACAGGGGCAATCAGCCCCAGCATTTT
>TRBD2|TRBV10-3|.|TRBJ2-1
CAISGVAGEGEQFF
TGTGCCATCAGTGGGGTAGCGGGAGAGGGTGAGCAGTTCTTC
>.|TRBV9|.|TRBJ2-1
CASSVDRISSYNEQFF
TGTGCCAGCAGCGTCGACAGGATAAGCTCCTACAATGAGCAGTTCTTC
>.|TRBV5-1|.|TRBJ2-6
CASSLRAASSGANVLTF
TGCGCCAGCAGCTTGAGAGCGGCTAGCTCTGGGGCCAACGTCCTGACTTTC
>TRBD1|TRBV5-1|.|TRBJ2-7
CASRHTGGGSYEQYF
TGCGCCAGCAGACACACAGGGGGAGGCTCCTACGAGCAGTACTTC
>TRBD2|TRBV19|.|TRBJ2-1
CASSIPIAGTRRGNEQFF
TGTGCCAGTAGTATCCCGATCGCCGGGACTAGAAGGGGCAATGAGCAGTTCTTC
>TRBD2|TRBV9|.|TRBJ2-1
CASSPAQRGDNEQFF
TGTGCCAGCAGCCCCGCCCAGCGGGGGGACAATGAGCAGTTCTTC
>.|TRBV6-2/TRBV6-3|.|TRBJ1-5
CASSYMTRPGNQPQHF
TGTGCCAGCAGTTACATGACACGGCCGGGAAATCAGCCCCAGCATTTT
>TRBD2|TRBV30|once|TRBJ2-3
CAWIGGRPSDTQYF
TGTGCCTGGATCGGCGGGAGGCCATCGGATACGCAGTATTTT
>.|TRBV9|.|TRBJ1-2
CASSVDMASYGYAF
TGTGCCAGCAGCGTGGACATGGCCTCCTATGGCTACGCCTTC
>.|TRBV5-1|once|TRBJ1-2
CASSLVGVQGYGYTF
TGCGCCAGCAGCTTGGTGGGCGTCCAAGGCTATGGCTACACCTTC
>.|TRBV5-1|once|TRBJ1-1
CASSPRAWDTEAFF
TGCGCCAGCAGCCCCAGGGCATGGGACACTGAAGCTTTCTTT
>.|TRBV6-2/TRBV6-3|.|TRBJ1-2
CASSQPPDGYTF
TGTGCCAGCAGCCAACCCCCGGATGGCTACACCTTC
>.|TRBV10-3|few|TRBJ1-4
CAISIGGGLNEKLFF
TGTGCCATCAGTATCGGGGGGGGACTTAATGAAAAACTGTTTTTT
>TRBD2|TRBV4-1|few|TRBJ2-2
CASSPRSIPLTSSYTGELFF
TGCGCCAGCAGCCCTAGATCTATCCCCCTGACTAGCAGCTACACCGGGGAGCTGTTTTTT
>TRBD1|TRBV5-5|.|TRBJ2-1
CASSWQGAPDNEQFF
TGTGCCAGCAGCTGGCAGGGGGCGCCGGACAATGAGCAGTTCTTC
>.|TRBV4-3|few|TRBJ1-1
CASSQELQRHTEAFF
TGCGCCAGCAGCCAAGAGTTACAGCGGCACACTGAAGCTTTCTTT
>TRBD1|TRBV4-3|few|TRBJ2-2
CASSPNTGTATGELFF
TGCGCCAGCAGCCCAAACACCGGGACAGCTACCGGGGAGCTGTTTTTT
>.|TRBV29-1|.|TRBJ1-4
CSARTDLNEKLFF
TGCAGCGCGAGGACAGATCTTAATGAAAAACTGTTTTTT
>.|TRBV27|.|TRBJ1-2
CASSSRDRYGYTF
TGTGCCAGCAGTTCGCGGGACCGCTATGGCTACACCTTC
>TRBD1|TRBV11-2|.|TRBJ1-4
CASSASGQEGEKLFF
TGTGCCAGCAGCGCCTCGGGACAGGAGGGTGAAAAACTGTTTTTT
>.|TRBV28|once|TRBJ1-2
CASSHIYGYTF
TGTGCCAGCAGTCACATCTATGGCTACACCTTC
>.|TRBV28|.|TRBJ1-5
CASSFGGSNQPQHF
TGTGCCAGCAGTTTTGGGGGGTCCAATCAGCCCCAGCATTTT
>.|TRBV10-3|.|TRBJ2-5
CAISESRGSAEKETQYF
TGTGCCATCAGTGAGTCCAGAGGGAGTGCAGAAAAGGAGACCCAGTACTTC
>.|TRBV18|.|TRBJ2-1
CASSPDRLSYNEQFF
TGTGCCAGCTCCCCTGACAGGCTTTCCTACAATGAGCAGTTCTTC
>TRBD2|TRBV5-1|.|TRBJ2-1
CASSLLAGDYNEQFF
TGCGCCAGCAGCTTACTAGCGGGGGACTACAATGAGCAGTTCTTC